The 30 T cell receptor beta chains given below trace back to one sample, sequenced in a study of T-cell reconstitution after alpha-beta-depleted transplantation in children. Library preparation (for TCRbeta) was performed with unique molecular identifiers. TCRdb re-analysed the PCR reads in MiXCR, keeping a single row per CDR3 protein. The sample contains approximately 500,000 distinct CDR3 sequences, 8% to 11% of which appear only once. The sequencing here drew on PBMCs, taken before TCRalphabeta/CD19-depleted stem cell transplant. Source of these receptors: a child younger than 10 with inherited bone marrow failure, due to receive a stem cell transplant.

This clonotype was detected only once. This may be a read error, as it is one base from a much larger clone. The rearrangement uses TRBV5-5 and TRBJ2-5; D gene uncertain. Trimming shortened V by 4 bases and J by 1 base, and 17 bases separated the two germline ends. The CDR3 totals 16 residues. CDR1 is SGHKS, CDR2 YYEKEE, per germline (reference sequence). The CDR3 is CASSRHIRQSQETQYF. DNA for the CDR3: TGTGCCAGCAGCCGACACATAAGGCAGAGCCAAGAGACCCAGTACTTC. Together with reference TRBV5-5 and TRBJ2-5, the CDR3 gives the full variable domain: DAGVTQSPTHLIKTRGQQVTLRCSPISGHKSVSWYQQVLGQGPQFIFQYYEKEERGRGNFPDRFSARQFPNYSSELNVNALLLGDSALYLCASSRHIRQSQETQYFGPGTRLLVL.

The chain carries TRBV30 and TRBJ2-1; 14 bases agree with TRBD2. The germline CDR1 and CDR2 sequences are GTSNPN and SVGIG (reference sequence). This CDR3 comprises 16 residues. Trimming took 1 base from V and 2 from J; bases not matched to a gene: 1. The CDR3 here is CAWSGLAGGTYNEQFF. Written as DNA, the CDR3 is TGTGCCTGGAGTGGACTAGCGGGAGGGACCTACAATGAGCAGTTCTTC.

There are many counts of this clonotype. The chain joins TRBV5-1 to TRBJ2-7, with D uncertain. The CDR3 is 14 amino acids. Germline values: CDR1 SGHRS, CDR2 YFSETQ. Trimming removed 1 base from V and 2 bases from J, with 10 bases in between. This CDR3 is CASSLYSAPYEQYF. DNA of the CDR3: TGCGCCAGCAGCTTGTACAGCGCACCCTACGAGCAGTACTTC.

This clonotype appeared many times. The V call is TRBV9, the J call TRBJ2-5; 9 nucleotides line up with TRBD2. The J segment lost 4 bases and the V segment lost 3 bases, leaving 10 bases of the junction unmatched. The CDR3 runs to 16 residues. Germline-derived CDR1 and CDR2 are SGDLS and YYNGEE. CDR3 coding DNA: TGTGCCAGCAGCGCTGACCCGGGACTAGCAAGAGAGACCCAGTACTTC. Translation gives CASSADPGLARETQYF.

Worth noting for this clonotype: This sequence may be a read error, since a much larger clone differs from it by one base. The chain couples TRBV20-1 to TRBJ1-1; 8 nucleotides agree with TRBD1. With 2 bases clipped from V and 9 bases from J, the junction kept 8 bases outside the gene matches. CDR1 and CDR2 from the germline V gene are DFQATT and SNEGSKA (reference sequence). This CDR3 has 13 residues. The CDR3 nucleotides read TGCAGTGCTAGACAGACAGGGGATACTAAAGCTTTCTTT. This gives the protein CSARQTGDTKAFF.

The chain employs TRBV19 and TRBJ2-2, with 9 bases that match TRBD1. V lost 6 bases and J lost 7; bases outside the gene matches: 15. CDR3 size: 17 residues. CDR1 and CDR2 (germline): LNHDA, SQIVND (reference sequence). The CDR3 sequence: CASSLDRDRARIGELFF. The CDR3 coding sequence is TGTGCCAGTAGCCTGGACCGGGACAGGGCGAGAATCGGGGAGCTGTTTTTT. Supplemented by reference TRBV19 and TRBJ2-2, the full variable domain reads DGGITQSPKYLFRKEGQNVTLSCEQNLNHDAMYWYRQDPGQGLRLIYYSQIVNDFQKGDIAEGYSVSREKKESFPLTVTSAQKNPTAFYLCASSLDRDRARIGELFFGEGSRLTVL.

A remark on this clonotype: This may be a read error, as it is one base from a much larger clone. The chain uses TRBV29-1 and TRBJ2-7; TRBD2 agrees at 11 bases. The CDR3 is made up of 17 amino acids. The germline V gene encodes CDR1 SQVTM and CDR2 ANQGSEA. In DNA form, the CDR3 reads TGCAGCGTTGAAGGAGTTATAGCGGGAGGGAATCCGGACGAGCGGTACTTC. This gives the protein CSVEGVIAGGNPDERYF.

This clonotype was observed a handful of times. The chain employs TRBV4-1 and TRBJ2-7; TRBD1 aligns across 7 bases. Germline assignment: CDR1 MGHRA and CDR2 YSYEKL. V shed 3 bases and J 2 bases; nucleotides not matched to a gene: 4. The CDR3 loop spans 14 amino acids. For the CDR3, the DNA is TGCGCCAGCAGCCAGACAGGGTCCACCTACGAGCAGTACTTC. The encoded protein is CASSQTGSTYEQYF.

This clonotype was recorded at least ten times. J is TRBJ1-2 and V is TRBV11-2; 7 bases map to TRBD1. Looked up from germline, CDR1 is SGHAT and CDR2 is FQNNGV. J was trimmed by 2 bases and V by 5 bases; bases with no gene match: 11. This CDR3 region has 16 residues. In nucleotides, the CDR3 is TGTGCCAGCAGCCGGCAGGGGGTGGGGCGGAACTATGGCTACACCTTC. As protein: CASSRQGVGRNYGYTF. The full variable domain, completed using reference TRBV11-2 and TRBJ1-2, is EAGVAQSPRYKIIEKRQSVAFWCNPISGHATLYWYQQILGQGPKLLIQFQNNGVVDDSQLPKDRFSAERLKGVDSTLKIQPAKLEDSAVYLCASSRQGVGRNYGYTFGSGTRLTVV.

The chain joins TRBV29-1 to TRBJ2-6; weak D call: TRBD2 (6 bases). Germline V gene sequence: CDR1 SQVTM, CDR2 ANQGSEA. Trimming removed 6 bases from V and 4 bases from J, with 13 bases in between. The CDR3 has 14 amino acids. DNA for the CDR3: TGCAGCGTGGGGGACTCCACCGGGGCCAACGTCCTGACTTTC. Protein product: CSVGDSTGANVLTF.

A few counts support this clonotype. The V gene is TRBV28, the J gene TRBJ1-1; tentatively, D is TRBD1 (5 bases). The V gene's germline CDR1 is MDHEN and CDR2 SYDVKM. Trimming took off 10 bases at V and 1 base at J, with 16 bases between the two ends. The length of the CDR3 is 14 residues. Here the CDR3 reads CATLPLGRNTEAFF. The CDR3 DNA reads as TGTGCCACCCTCCCCTTGGGGCGGAACACTGAAGCTTTCTTT.

This clonotype showed up many times. The chain joins TRBV28 to TRBJ2-5; the match to TRBD1 covers 8 bases. Germline-derived CDR1 and CDR2 are MDHEN and SYDVKM. The CDR3 is 12 residues long. The ends lost 2 bases at V and 8 bases at J; junction bases unmatched: 1. The CDR3 nucleotides are TGTGCCAGCAGTTTAGGACAGGGTACCCAGTACTTC. It is translated as CASSLGQGTQYF.

This chain uses TRBV30 with TRBJ2-1; TRBD1 might be the D (6 bases). Germline loops: CDR1 GTSNPN, CDR2 SVGIG (reference sequence). The V end lost 2 bases, the J end lost 9 bases, and 14 bases lay between the germline ends. The CDR3 has 13 residues. The CDR3 nucleotides are TGTGCCTGGAGTTCCACAGGGATCAGTGAGCAGTTCTTC. As protein: CAWSSTGISEQFF.

This clonotype was detected many times. The chain carries TRBV12-5 and TRBJ2-1; TRBD1 might be the D (5 bases). CDR3 length equals 17 residues. Germline-derived CDR1 and CDR2 are LGHNT and FRNRAP. The V and J ends lost 5 bases and 0 bases respectively, with 17 bases between them. CDR3 DNA: TGTGCTAGTGGTCCCCGATCGACAGTCCCCTCCTACAATGAGCAGTTCTTC. It codes for CASGPRSTVPSYNEQFF. Using reference TRBV12-5 and TRBJ2-1 for the parts outside the CDR3, the full variable domain is DARVTQTPRHKVTEMGQEVTMRCQPILGHNTVFWYRQTMMQGLELLAYFRNRAPLDDSGMPKDRFSAEMPDATLATLKIQPSEPRDSAVYFCASGPRSTVPSYNEQFFGPGTRLTVL.

This clonotype was seen ten or more times. This chain links TRBV30 with TRBJ1-3; 7 positions agree with TRBD1. The V segment lost 0 bases and the J segment 8 bases; nucleotides outside the gene matches: 4. Germline V CDR1 and CDR2: GTSNPN, SVGIG (reference sequence). CDR3 length: 13 amino acids. In DNA form, the CDR3 reads TGTGCCTGGAGTGTAATCCAGGGGGACACCATATATTTT. It yields the protein CAWSVIQGDTIYF. Filled out from reference TRBV30 and TRBJ1-3, the complete variable domain reads SQTIHQWPATLVQPVGSPLSLECTVEGTSNPNLYWYRQAAGRGLQLLFYSVGIGQISSEVPQNLSASRPQDRQFILSSKKLLLSDSGFYLCAWSVIQGDTIYFGEGSWLTVV.

This clonotype was seen ten or more times. Germline is not matched at one junction end, which may reflect a read error. The chain couples TRBV29-1 to TRBJ2-3; D is possibly TRBD2 (6 bases). Germline V gene data show CDR1 as SQVTM and CDR2 as ANQGSEA. This CDR3 region has 12 residues. The CDR3 sequence is CSVEGEADTQYF. DNA for the CDR3: TGCAGCGTGGAAGGGGAGGCGGATACGCAGTATTTT.

This clonotype was recorded many times. CDR3 sequence: CASSQSLGSGLAFSTGELFF. CDR3 nucleotide sequence: TGCGCCAGCAGCCAGTCCCTCGGGTCCGGGCTAGCGTTCTCCACCGGGGAGCTGTTTTTT. The genes are TRBV4-3 and TRBJ2-2, with D possibly matching TRBD2 (6 bases). This CDR3 has 20 residues. Trimming removed 3 bases at V and 4 bases at J, with 27 bases between. Per germline, CDR1 LGHNA and CDR2 YSLEER.

V usage is TRBV6-6 and J usage is TRBJ2-7; no reliable D call. V was shortened by 0 bases and J by 5 bases, with 14 bases between the two germline ends. Looked up from germline, CDR1 is MNHNY and CDR2 is SVGAGI (reference sequence). This CDR3 has 15 residues. For the CDR3, the DNA is TGTGCCAGCAGTTACTCGGTTCCGGAGATCCACGAGCAGTACTTC. Protein: CASSYSVPEIHEQYF.

This clonotype has at least ten counts. The chain links TRBV24-1 to TRBJ2-3; 9 positions agree with TRBD1. There are 17 residues in the CDR3. Germline V CDR1 and CDR2: KGHDR, SFDVKD. The ends lost 0 bases at V and 3 bases at J; junction bases unmatched: 6. The CDR3 nucleotides read TGTGCCACCAGTGATTTGGGGACAGGGAGTCTTACAGATACGCAGTATTTT. It yields the protein CATSDLGTGSLTDTQYF.

This clonotype came up many times. This chain joins TRBV29-1 and TRBJ2-5, with a possible D match to TRBD2 (6 bases). The CDR3 has 12 residues. The germline gives CDR1 SQVTM, CDR2 ANQGSEA. The V and J ends lost 1 base and 5 bases respectively, with 8 bases between them. The DNA for the CDR3 is TGCAGCGTTGAAGGAGCGGGCGAGACCCAGTACTTC. Translated: CSVEGAGETQYF.

On this clonotype itself: A much larger clone is a single base away; this may be a read error. The CDR3 region is CATSGGPSRQEGTQNF. CDR3 coding DNA: TGTGCCACCAGCGGGGGACCAAGCAGACAGGAGGGTACGCAGAATTTT. V and J are TRBV15 and TRBJ2-3; D may correspond to TRBD1 or TRBD2 (6 bases each). Germline V CDR1 and CDR2: LNHNV, YYDKDF (reference sequence). The CDR3 runs to 16 residues.

The sample holds many counts of this clonotype. The rearrangement uses TRBV11-2 and TRBJ2-1; maybe TRBD2 (5 bases). V was trimmed by 1 base and J by 9 bases, leaving 10 bases between them. CDR1 and CDR2 (germline): SGHAT, FQNNGV. CDR3 size: 13 residues. DNA for the CDR3: TGTGCCAGCAGCTTAGGACGGGAAAGTGAGCAGTTCTTC. This translates into CASSLGRESEQFF.

This clonotype was detected ten times or more. This chain connects TRBV13 to TRBJ2-1; 11 nucleotides align to TRBD2. V dropped 5 bases and J dropped 5; count of bases not matched to a gene: 5. This CDR3 has 15 residues. Per the germline V gene, CDR1 is PRHDT and CDR2 is FYEKMQ (reference sequence). For the CDR3, the DNA is TGTGCCAGCAGCGGCAGACTAGCGGGAAACAATGAGCAGTTCTTC. Its translation is CASSGRLAGNNEQFF.

Ten or more counts support this clonotype. V usage is TRBV7-9 and J usage is TRBJ1-3; D uncertain. Germline values: CDR1 SEHNR, CDR2 FQNEAQ (reference sequence). Trimming took off 3 bases at V and 0 bases at J, with 9 bases between the two ends. This CDR3 has 15 amino acids. The CDR3 loop reads CASSFPILSGNTIYF. Here the CDR3 DNA reads TGTGCCAGCAGCTTCCCGATACTCTCTGGAAACACCATATATTTT.

This clonotype was counted a few times. This chain links TRBV28 with TRBJ2-5; TRBD1 aligns across 9 bases. V shed 2 bases, J shed 5 bases, and the junction held 6 bases outside the gene matches. Germline values: CDR1 MDHEN, CDR2 SYDVKM. The CDR3 runs to 15 residues. The CDR3 loop is CASSLPTGGGETQYF. The CDR3, as DNA: TGTGCCAGCAGTTTACCTACAGGGGGCGGGGAGACCCAGTACTTC.

This clonotype was counted at least ten times. The chain couples TRBV29-1 to TRBJ2-1; TRBD2 matches 10 bases. Germline-derived CDR1 and CDR2 are SQVTM and ANQGSEA. J lost 9 bases, V lost 6 bases, and 2 bases had no gene match. CDR3 length: 11 residues. CDR3 protein: CSVRLAGEQFF. In nucleotides, the CDR3 is TGCAGCGTCCGACTAGCGGGTGAGCAGTTCTTC.

A few counts support this clonotype. The chain couples TRBV20-1 to TRBJ1-2, with TRBD1 identical over 7 bases. Germline loops: CDR1 DFQATT, CDR2 SNEGSKA (reference sequence). The CDR3 has 14 residues. V shed 0 bases, J shed 2 bases, and the junction held 3 bases outside the gene matches. This CDR3 reads CSARDKTGNYGYTF. In nucleotides, the CDR3 is TGCAGTGCTAGAGATAAGACAGGGAACTATGGCTACACCTTC.

The sample holds many counts of this clonotype. The genes are TRBV27 and TRBJ2-7, with a possible D match to TRBD1 (5 bases). The CDR3 has 16 residues. Trimming shortened V by 5 bases and J by 0 bases, and 17 bases separated the two germline ends. Germline V CDR1 and CDR2: MNHEY, SMNVEV (reference sequence). CDR3 in amino acids: CASSISPGKSSYEQYF. The DNA for the CDR3 is TGTGCCAGCAGTATCTCCCCAGGGAAGAGCTCCTACGAGCAGTACTTC.

This clonotype has a count of ten or more. The chain couples TRBV20-1 to TRBJ2-1, with 10 bases lining up with TRBD2. From germline, CDR1 is DFQATT and CDR2 SNEGSKA (reference sequence). The CDR3 has 15 residues. V trimming: 6 bases; J trimming: 4 bases; junction bases outside the gene matches: 9. This CDR3 reads CSADLAGDLYNEQFF. CDR3 in DNA: TGCAGTGCCGATCTAGCGGGAGACCTATACAATGAGCAGTTCTTC.

The chain recombines TRBV6-5 with TRBJ2-2; TRBD1 is a possible D gene (6 bases). V lost 4 bases and J lost 3, with 9 bases in between. Germline CDR1 reads MNHEY; CDR2 reads SVGAGI. The CDR3 is 14 residues long. The CDR3 coding sequence is TGTGCCAGCAGTTCCGGGACACACACCGGGGAGCTGTTTTTT. Translated: CASSSGTHTGELFF.